There are a few counts of the clone carrying this TCR beta chain. How the authors handled the data: Quantification of nucleated cells was approximated via reference gene primer amplification. Profiled with immunoSEQ multiplex PCR; TCRdb holds only in-frame clones, not every one. V, J and clone size are those of that table, while D and trimming were read from the DNA. Counted here are about 100,000 clones, over 60% occurring once; the ten biggest clones make up 4% to 5.5%. This specimen comes from a study of blood T cell repertoires in COVID-19. Looking at the study overall: The analysed material was cDNA or gDNA that came from T cells, B-cell-depleted T cells, or PBMCs.

Material: peripheral blood. The sequence was collected from a man in his sixties or seventies with acute or convalescent COVID-19.

CDR3 sequence: CASRRGEDSPLHF. CDR3 DNA: TGTGCCAGCAGGCGGGGCGAGGATTCACCCCTCCACTTT. V gene TRBV7-9 combines with J gene TRBJ1-6, with D tentatively TRBD1 (5 bases). Germline V gives CDR1 SEHNR, CDR2 FQNEAQ (reference sequence). CDR3 length: 13 residues. V was clipped by 6 bases and J by 8 bases, with 11 bases between them.